The 6 T cell receptor beta chains given below trace back to one sample, sequenced in a study of blood T cell repertoires in COVID-19. The repertoire was sequenced with immunoSEQ multiplex PCR; TCRdb's copy has only in-frame clones and lacks some. The top ten hold 4% of the sample, which has about 120,000 clones, around 80% seen once. Sequenced: peripheral blood. Every receptor here comes from a woman at least 80 years old with acute or convalescent COVID-19.

The chain couples TRBV7-9 to TRBJ1-4; 7 bases map to TRBD1. Germline V gives CDR1 SEHNR, CDR2 FQNEAQ (reference sequence). Trimming removed 4 bases from V and 7 bases from J; junction bases left unmatched: 0. This CDR3 has 12 residues. In nucleotides, the CDR3 is TGTGCCAGCAGCTGGACAGGTGAAAAACTGTTTTTT. This gives the protein CASSWTGEKLFF.

This clone came up once. Written as DNA, the CDR3 is TGTGCCTGGACCACAGGGGGGGCAGCGGGGACCCAGTACTTC. Amino acid sequence: CAWTTGGAAGTQYF. The chain is built from TRBV30 and TRBJ2-5; tentatively, D is TRBD1 (8 bases). Germline V gene sequence: CDR1 GTSNPN, CDR2 SVGIG (reference sequence). The V end was cut by 4 bases, the J end by 7 bases, with 19 bases between. This CDR3 spans 14 amino acids.

This clone was recorded only once. This chain uses TRBV5-4 with TRBJ2-3, with 8 bases lining up with TRBD2. CDR1 is SGHNT and CDR2 is YYREEE in the germline V gene (reference sequence). The CDR3 sequence is 15 residues long. The ends lost 0 bases at V and 2 bases at J; junction bases unmatched: 2. CDR3 amino acids: CASSLDSGVTDTQYF. CDR3 in DNA: TGTGCCAGCAGCTTGGATAGCGGGGTCACAGATACGCAGTATTTT. The whole variable domain, filled in from reference TRBV5-4 and TRBJ2-3, reads ETGVTQSPTHLIKTRGQQVTLRCSSQSGHNTVSWYQQALGQGPQFIFQYYREEENGRGNFPPRFSGLQFPNYSSELNVNALELDDSALYLCASSLDSGVTDTQYFGPGTRLTVL.

The chain joins TRBV6-5 to TRBJ1-2; 11 bases are shared with TRBD1. Losses at the gene ends were 10 bases for V and 5 bases for J; bases not matched to a gene: 9. CDR1 MNHEY and CDR2 SVGAGI come from the germline V gene. The CDR3 sequence is 14 residues long. The CDR3 sequence is CATTRDRGRYGYTF. CDR3 DNA: TGTGCCACCACCCGGGACAGGGGGAGGTATGGCTACACCTTC.

The rearrangement uses TRBV4-3 and TRBJ2-3; 11 bases fit TRBD2. J lost 2 bases, V lost 1 base, and 5 bases had no gene match. Germline CDR1 and CDR2: LGHNA and YSLEER. This CDR3 contains 17 residues. DNA of the CDR3: TGCGCCAGCAGCCAAGTATTAGCGGGGGGGAACACAGATACGCAGTATTTT. Encoded protein: CASSQVLAGGNTDTQYF.

V gene TRBV2 combines with J gene TRBJ1-1, with 11 bases identical to TRBD1. Germline trimming cut 6 bases from V and 7 bases from J; bases unmatched to any gene: 7. The CDR3 loop spans 14 amino acids. Germline CDR1 and CDR2: SNHLY and FYNNEI. The CDR3, as DNA: TGTGCCAGCAGGGGGACAGGGGGGTATGGTGAAGCTTTCTTT. It yields the protein CASRGTGGYGEAFF.